The T cell receptor (beta chain) under discussion was sequenced for a study of blood T cell repertoires in COVID-19. The wider study: Samples of COVID-19 (acute and convalescent) were obtained from the United States, Italy and Spain.

Original analysis: The authors estimated nucleated cell counts from reference gene primer amplification. Clones were read by immunoSEQ multiplex PCR, and TCRdb kept only the in-frame ones, dropping some. V and J calls plus clone size are reproduced from that table; the DNA served to infer D and trimming. Of a few hundred thousand clones listed, roughly 85% were seen once; the top ten hold 2.5% to 3.5%. Germline V gene lookup returns CDR1 SGHRS and CDR2 YFSETQ. The CDR3 has 16 residues. V lost 1 base to trimming and J lost 4 bases; unmatched junction nucleotides: 6. The clonotype comes from a woman aged 18-30 years with acute or convalescent COVID-19. This rearrangement joins TRBV5-1 to TRBJ2-3; 10 bases line up with TRBD2. Sequenced sample: peripheral blood. The CDR3 here is CASSLTPSGSSDTQYF. CDR3 nucleotide sequence: TGCGCCAGCAGCTTGACGCCTAGCGGGAGCTCAGATACGCAGTATTTT.